A single sample is the source of the 29 T cell receptor beta chains below, sequenced in a study of T cell changes during pregnancy in multiple sclerosis. Libraries were prepared by immunoSEQ multiplex PCR; TCRdb keeps only in-frame clonotypes and omits some of them. The sample shows 45,000 to 65,000 clones, approximately 90% of them seen only once. The input for sequencing was peripheral blood, taken after pregnancy. The receptors come from a female donor in good health, enrolled as a control in a pregnancy study.

This clone is a singleton in its sample. The gene calls are TRBV7-9 and TRBJ1-1; possibly TRBD1 for D (5 bases). The V end was cut by 10 bases, the J end by 1 base, with 13 bases between. The CDR3 covers 13 residues. Germline-derived CDR1 and CDR2 are SEHNR and FQNEAQ (reference sequence). This CDR3 is CATLTGGNTEAFF. In DNA, the CDR3 is TGTGCCACCCTTACGGGGGGGAACACTGAAGCTTTCTTT.

The chain is built from TRBV5-5 and TRBJ2-1; 13 positions agree with TRBD2. This CDR3 has 20 residues. J was trimmed by 0 bases and V by 1 base; bases with no gene match: 10. Germline values: CDR1 SGHKS, CDR2 YYEKEE (reference sequence). The CDR3 region has the DNA TGTGCCAGCAGCTTGCTGTGGACTAGCGGGAGTTTCAGCTCCTACAATGAGCAGTTCTTC. It yields the protein CASSLLWTSGSFSSYNEQFF.

V and J are TRBV11-2 and TRBJ1-4; D call uncertain. The CDR3 runs to 14 residues. Germline CDR1 is SGHAT and CDR2 is FQNNGV. V lost 6 bases and J 5 bases, leaving 13 bases between the germline ends. The CDR3 nucleotides are TGTGCCAGCAGTTCCCCGGGTGGGAATGAAAAACTGTTTTTT. Translated: CASSSPGGNEKLFF.

Written as DNA, the CDR3 is TGTGCCACCAGCAGAGGGGGGGATGGGAATCAGCCCCAGCATTTT. It specifies CATSRGGDGNQPQHF. The chain uses TRBV15 and TRBJ1-5; D might be TRBD1 (5 bases). The CDR3 totals 15 residues. The germline V gene has CDR1 LNHNV and CDR2 YYDKDF (reference sequence). V was cut by 1 base and J by 4 bases, with 11 bases left in between.

This chain joins TRBV5-6 and TRBJ2-1, with 10 bases matching TRBD1. The V segment lost 6 bases and the J segment 2 bases; nucleotides outside the gene matches: 5. CDR1 SGHDT and CDR2 YYEEEE come from the germline V gene. CDR3 length: 15 amino acids. The CDR3 reads CASIAGTGAYNEQFF. CDR3 nucleotide sequence: TGTGCCAGCATCGCCGGGACAGGGGCCTACAATGAGCAGTTCTTC.

The chain uses TRBV14 and TRBJ1-1; 7 bases map to TRBD1. The V gene end was trimmed by 0 bases and the J gene end by 1 base; junction bases not matched to a gene: 5. Germline assignment: CDR1 SGHDN and CDR2 FVKESK. CDR3 size: 16 residues. CDR3: CASSQDLGTENTEAFF. As DNA, the CDR3 is TGTGCCAGCAGCCAAGATCTTGGGACAGAGAACACTGAAGCTTTCTTT. Variable domain in full (rest from reference TRBV14 and TRBJ1-1): EAGVTQFPSHSVIEKGQTVTLRCDPISGHDNLYWYRRVMGKEIKFLLHFVKESKQDESGMPNNRFLAERTGGTYSTLKVQPAELEDSGVYFCASSQDLGTENTEAFFGQGTRLTVV.

This chain joins TRBV4-1 and TRBJ1-2, with D maybe TRBD1 (5 bases). This CDR3 contains 13 residues. Germline V gene sequence: CDR1 MGHRA, CDR2 YSYEKL. Trimming stripped 1 base from V and 8 bases from J, with 11 bases between. CDR3 sequence reads: CASSQGGAAGYTF. The CDR3 DNA reads as TGCGCCAGCAGCCAAGGCGGGGCGGCAGGCTACACCTTC.

The sample holds one count of this clone. The rearrangement links TRBV6-5 to TRBJ2-6; maybe TRBD2 (6 bases). Germline CDR1 reads MNHEY; CDR2 reads SVGAGI. The V and J ends lost 2 bases and 1 base respectively, with 6 bases between them. This CDR3 has 15 residues. The CDR3: CASSYGGSGANVLTF. Written as DNA, the CDR3 is TGTGCCAGCAGTTACGGGGGGTCTGGGGCCAACGTCCTGACTTTC.

The rearrangement uses TRBV9 and TRBJ1-5, with no clear D. The CDR3 has 15 residues. The germline gives CDR1 SGDLS, CDR2 YYNGEE. Trimming stripped 0 bases from V and 5 bases from J, with 12 bases between. CDR3 in amino acids: CASSVGPDEDQPQHF. In DNA form, the CDR3 reads TGTGCCAGCAGCGTAGGGCCGGATGAGGATCAGCCCCAGCATTTT.

The chain uses TRBV5-1 and TRBJ2-1; 8 nucleotides match TRBD2. The CDR3 loop spans 16 amino acids. In germline, CDR1 is SGHRS, CDR2 YFSETQ. Trimming cost V 5 bases and J 4 bases; bases outside gene matches: 11. In nucleotides, the CDR3 is TGCGCCAGCAGGCCCCTTGGGCGGGAGGCTTACAATGAGCAGTTCTTC. Protein product: CASRPLGREAYNEQFF.

The rearrangement joins TRBV5-4 to TRBJ1-2; possible D gene TRBD1, 6 bases. The CDR3 contains 14 residues. Per germline, CDR1 SGHNT and CDR2 YYREEE (reference sequence). Trimming left V 2 bases short and J 3 bases short, with 11 bases between. The CDR3 DNA follows: TGTGCCAGCAGCTTAGGGGGGGCTGACTATGGCTACACCTTC. Translated, it gives CASSLGGADYGYTF. Full variable domain (rest looked up from reference TRBV5-4 and TRBJ1-2): ETGVTQSPTHLIKTRGQQVTLRCSSQSGHNTVSWYQQALGQGPQFIFQYYREEENGRGNFPPRFSGLQFPNYSSELNVNALELDDSALYLCASSLGGADYGYTFGSGTRLTVV.

This chain joins TRBV6-6 and TRBJ1-2; D gene ambiguous. Germline V gene data show CDR1 as MNHNY and CDR2 as SVGAGI (reference sequence). The ends were cut back, 3 bases at V and 0 bases at J, with 11 bases in the middle. This CDR3 has 15 amino acids. CDR3 coding DNA: TGTGCCAGCAGTTATCAGAGGCGTACTAACTATGGCTACACCTTC. Its protein is CASSYQRRTNYGYTF.

J is TRBJ2-5 and V is TRBV5-5; 9 bases align to TRBD2. V gave up 3 bases and J gave up 5 bases; unmatched junction bases: 2. Germline CDR1 and CDR2: SGHKS and YYEKEE (reference sequence). This CDR3 contains 13 residues. The CDR3: CASSWTSEETQYF. The CDR3 nucleotides read TGTGCCAGCAGCTGGACTAGCGAGGAGACCCAGTACTTC.

There are a few counts of this clone. The V gene is TRBV5-1, the J gene TRBJ2-3; 8 bases line up with TRBD2. CDR3 length: 16 amino acids. Germline CDR1 is SGHRS and CDR2 is YFSETQ. The junction had 6 bases not matched to a gene; V was cut back by 0 bases and J by 3 bases. CDR3 region: CASSLGTSLTTDTQYF. CDR3 DNA sequence: TGCGCCAGCAGCTTGGGGACTAGCTTGACTACAGATACGCAGTATTTT.

The count of this clone is one. This sequence joins TRBV7-2 and TRBJ2-5; tentative D call: TRBD2 (6 bases). V was cut by 6 bases and J by 2 bases, with 13 bases left in between. The CDR3 sequence is 14 residues long. Germline values: CDR1 SGHTA, CDR2 FQGNSA. The CDR3 DNA sequence: TGTGCCAGCAGGGTAGGGGAGGCGCAAGAGACCCAGTACTTC. Translation gives CASRVGEAQETQYF.

The V call is TRBV9, the J call TRBJ1-5; D unresolved. CDR3 length: 14 amino acids. Germline values: CDR1 SGDLS, CDR2 YYNGEE. V dropped 0 bases and J dropped 8 bases, with 12 bases sitting between them. The CDR3 coding sequence is TGTGCCAGCAGCGTAGGGGGAGGACCGAAGCCCCAGCATTTT. Translation gives CASSVGGGPKPQHF.

This chain joins TRBV20-1 and TRBJ1-2; D unresolved. With 6 bases removed from V and 8 bases from J, the gap between germline ends came to 13 bases. This CDR3 is built from 11 residues. Germline CDR1 and CDR2: DFQATT and SNEGSKA (reference sequence). The CDR3 coding sequence is TGCAGTGCAAGGATCACCGGGGGCTACACCTTC. This translates into CSARITGGYTF.

This chain links TRBV29-1 with TRBJ2-5; D call uncertain. The CDR3 contains 12 residues. Germline V CDR1 and CDR2: SQVTM, ANQGSEA. V lost 4 bases, J lost 2 bases, and 8 bases lay in between. The CDR3 region has the DNA TGCAGCGTTGGAGGCCATCAAGAGACCCAGTACTTC. It translates to CSVGGHQETQYF.

The V call is TRBV5-1, the J call TRBJ2-7; 11 bases fit TRBD1. Germline V gene lookup returns CDR1 SGHRS and CDR2 YFSETQ. The junction had 2 bases not matched to a gene; V was cut back by 0 bases and J by 0 bases. CDR3 length equals 16 residues. This CDR3 is CASSLAGTGGSYEQYF. CDR3 DNA: TGCGCCAGCAGCTTGGCTGGGACAGGGGGCTCCTACGAGCAGTACTTC.

V and J are TRBV19 and TRBJ2-3; 7 bases agree with TRBD2. Germline CDR1 reads LNHDA; CDR2 reads SQIVND (reference sequence). V was clipped by 5 bases and J by 2 bases; unmatched bases: 4. The CDR3 contains 14 residues. CDR3 loop: CASSRDYITDTQYF. The CDR3 DNA sequence: TGTGCCAGTAGTCGGGACTACATCACAGATACGCAGTATTTT.

The CDR3 nucleotides read TGTGCCAGCAGTGTGGCCGGGAACTATGGCTACACCTTC. Its protein is CASSVAGNYGYTF. The chain couples TRBV6-4 to TRBJ1-2; no clear D. V was pared by 4 bases and J by 2 bases, with 8 bases between. CDR1 is MRHNA, CDR2 SNTAGT, per germline. This CDR3 spans 13 amino acids.

The V gene is TRBV6-1, the J gene TRBJ1-4, with D perhaps matching TRBD1 (5 bases). Germline CDR1 reads MNHNS; CDR2 reads SASEGT. This CDR3 contains 14 residues. Deletions cut 8 bases from V and 6 bases from J, with 16 bases between. The CDR3 sequence is CASYSTLGDEKLFF. CDR3 coding DNA: TGTGCCAGCTATTCGACGTTAGGGGATGAAAAACTGTTTTTT.

The chain couples TRBV6-4 to TRBJ2-1, with TRBD2 matching 7 bases. J was trimmed by 8 bases and V by 4 bases; bases with no gene match: 5. The CDR3 extends over 13 amino acids. CDR1 and CDR2 (germline): MRHNA, SNTAGT. The CDR3 is CASSVSRGDEQFF. The CDR3 region has the DNA TGTGCCAGCAGTGTATCCCGGGGGGATGAGCAGTTCTTC.

The chain employs TRBV4-2 and TRBJ2-5; 11 bases are a match to TRBD1. The DNA matches TRBJ2-7 better at its end, which makes the J call doubtful. The CDR3 length is 16 residues. The V gene's germline CDR1 is LGHNA and CDR2 YNFKEQ. CDR3 protein: CASSQRGQGGTYEQYF. The CDR3 nucleotides read TGTGCCAGCAGCCAACGGGGACAGGGGGGCACCTACGAGCAGTACTTC.

The chain recombines TRBV11-1 with TRBJ2-7, with D possibly matching TRBD2 (6 bases). Germline loops: CDR1 SGHAT, CDR2 FQDESV (reference sequence). The ends were cut back, 5 bases at V and 2 bases at J, with 13 bases in the middle. There are 14 residues in the CDR3. CDR3 sequence (DNA): TGTGCCAGCAGCCTAATGGGGACTCCCTACGAGCAGTACTTC. Its translation: CASSLMGTPYEQYF.

This rearrangement joins TRBV7-2 to TRBJ1-2; 8 positions match TRBD1. Germline values: CDR1 SGHTA, CDR2 FQGNSA. V was pared by 5 bases and J by 7 bases, with 6 bases of the junction left unmatched. The CDR3 is 13 residues long. The CDR3 nucleotides are TGTGCCAGCAGCCCGGACAGGGAGCGTGGCTACACCTTC. Its translation is CASSPDRERGYTF.

The chain carries TRBV25-1 and TRBJ2-5; a possible D gene is TRBD1 (6 bases). V dropped 6 bases and J dropped 4 bases, with 15 bases sitting between them. Germline CDR1 and CDR2: MGHDK and SYGVNS. This CDR3 region has 14 residues. The CDR3 sequence: CASSPPGHGETQYF. The CDR3, as DNA: TGTGCCAGCAGCCCCCCGGGACATGGAGAGACCCAGTACTTC.

The chain couples TRBV19 to TRBJ2-1; D is perhaps TRBD2 (6 bases). The germline gives CDR1 LNHDA, CDR2 SQIVND (reference sequence). The CDR3 consists of 14 residues. Trimming stripped 8 bases from V and 8 bases from J, with 19 bases between. This CDR3 reads CASEAGRRGHEQFF. CDR3 DNA sequence: TGTGCCAGTGAAGCAGGGAGGCGAGGGCATGAGCAGTTCTTC.

The chain has TRBV14 and TRBJ2-7; possible D gene TRBD1, 6 bases. This CDR3 contains 15 residues. CDR1 and CDR2 from the germline V gene are SGHDN and FVKESK. Trimming left V 3 bases short and J 2 bases short, with 14 bases between. CDR3 in amino acids: CASSHSLTGAYEQYF. The CDR3 DNA follows: TGTGCCAGCAGCCATTCCCTGACAGGAGCCTACGAGCAGTACTTC.